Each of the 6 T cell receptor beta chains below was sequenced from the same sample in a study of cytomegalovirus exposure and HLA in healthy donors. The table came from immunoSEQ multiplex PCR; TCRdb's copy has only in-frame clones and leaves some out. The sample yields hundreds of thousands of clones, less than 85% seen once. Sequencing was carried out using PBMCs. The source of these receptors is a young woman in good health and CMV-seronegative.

Here the CDR3 DNA reads TGCGCCAGCAGCCAAGATGCGTTATACTGGGGCTATGGCTACACCTTC. Protein sequence: CASSQDALYWGYGYTF. This sequence joins TRBV4-1 and TRBJ1-2; no clear D gene. The CDR3 runs to 16 residues. V lost 0 bases and J lost 4, with 15 bases in between. Germline values: CDR1 MGHRA, CDR2 YSYEKL.

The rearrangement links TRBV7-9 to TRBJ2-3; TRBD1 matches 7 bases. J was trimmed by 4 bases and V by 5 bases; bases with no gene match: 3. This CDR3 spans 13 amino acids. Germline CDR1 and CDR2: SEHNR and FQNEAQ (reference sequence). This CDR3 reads CASSEQGPDTQYF. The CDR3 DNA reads TGTGCCAGCAGCGAACAGGGGCCAGATACGCAGTATTTT.

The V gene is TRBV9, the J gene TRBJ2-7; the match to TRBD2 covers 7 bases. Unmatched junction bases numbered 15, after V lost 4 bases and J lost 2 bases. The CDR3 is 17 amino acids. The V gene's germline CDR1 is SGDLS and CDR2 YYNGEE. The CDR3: CASSPNPGTTVTYEQYF. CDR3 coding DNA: TGTGCCAGCAGCCCCAACCCGGGGACTACCGTTACCTACGAGCAGTACTTC.

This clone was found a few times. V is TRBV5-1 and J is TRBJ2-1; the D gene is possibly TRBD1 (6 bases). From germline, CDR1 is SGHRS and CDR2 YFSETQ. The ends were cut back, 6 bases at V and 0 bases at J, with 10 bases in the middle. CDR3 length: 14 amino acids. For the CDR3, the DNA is TGCGCCAGCATGGTAGGGGGCTCCTACAATGAGCAGTTCTTC. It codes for CASMVGGSYNEQFF.

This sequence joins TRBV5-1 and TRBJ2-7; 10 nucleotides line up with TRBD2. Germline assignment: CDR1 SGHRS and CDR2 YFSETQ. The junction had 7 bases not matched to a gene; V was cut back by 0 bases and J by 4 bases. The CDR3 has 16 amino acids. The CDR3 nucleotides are TGCGCCAGCAGCTTGGGGCTAGCGGGAGTGGGGTACGAGCAGTACTTC. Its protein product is CASSLGLAGVGYEQYF.

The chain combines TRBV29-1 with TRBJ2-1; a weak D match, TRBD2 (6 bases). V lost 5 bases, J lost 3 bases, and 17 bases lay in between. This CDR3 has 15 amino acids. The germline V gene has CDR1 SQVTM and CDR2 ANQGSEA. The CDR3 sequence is CSVFGTWGGYNEQFF. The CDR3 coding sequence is TGCAGCGTTTTCGGTACATGGGGAGGCTACAATGAGCAGTTCTTC.